This entry lists 27 T cell receptor beta chains sequenced from one sample in a study of identical twins. TCRdb analysed the 5' RACE reads with MiXCR anew, one entry per CDR3 protein. The profile shows roughly 720,000 distinct CDR3 sequences, about 20% of them singletons. These data also featured in a second study, about T cells expressing NK-cell markers.

The sequenced sample consisted of PBMCs. The origin of the receptors is a woman between 18 and 29 years old in good health.

The V and J genes are TRBV4-3 and TRBJ2-2, with D perhaps assigned TRBD1 or TRBD2 (5 bases each). This CDR3 is 16 amino acids long. Germline CDR1 LGHNA, CDR2 YSLEER. V shed 4 bases and J shed 7 bases, with 19 bases lying between them. Here the CDR3 reads CASSPIGEGYGGELFF. The CDR3 coding sequence is TGCGCCAGCAGCCCGATCGGCGAGGGGTATGGCGGGGAGCTGTTTTTT.

The rearrangement uses TRBV3-1 and TRBJ2-6; D uncertain. Germline V gene lookup returns CDR1 LGHDT and CDR2 YNNKEL (reference sequence). The CDR3 sequence is 19 residues long. Trimming removed 0 bases at V and 0 bases at J, with 15 bases between. CDR3 DNA: TGTGCCAGCAGCCAAGACAGATCAGGATGGGTCTCTGGGGCCAACGTCCTGACTTTC. Its translation is CASSQDRSGWVSGANVLTF.

The table lists this clonotype with a few counts. The chain carries TRBV25-1 and TRBJ1-2; TRBD1 might be the D (5 bases). The CDR3 covers 13 residues. V gave up 8 bases and J gave up 4 bases, with 14 bases separating them. CDR1 and CDR2 (germline): MGHDK, SYGVNS. The CDR3 nucleotides are TGTGCCAGCCGAAAGGGGCTAGCCTATGGCTACACCTTC. Protein product: CASRKGLAYGYTF.

This clonotype was found a few times. The chain uses TRBV20-1 and TRBJ2-1; D not resolved. The CDR3 extends over 13 amino acids. Germline-derived CDR1 and CDR2 are DFQATT and SNEGSKA (reference sequence). The V and J ends lost 2 bases and 7 bases respectively, with 12 bases between them. CDR3 loop: CSARMFAQNEQFF. CDR3 nucleotide sequence: TGCAGTGCTAGAATGTTCGCACAAAATGAGCAGTTCTTC.

This clonotype has only a few counts. The chain carries TRBV20-1 and TRBJ2-7; TRBD2 agrees at 7 bases. The germline gives CDR1 DFQATT, CDR2 SNEGSKA (reference sequence). J gave up 4 bases and V 3 bases, and 3 bases lay outside the gene matches. The CDR3 has 12 amino acids. The CDR3 here is CSARREKYEQYF. CDR3 nucleotides: TGCAGTGCTAGGCGGGAGAAGTACGAGCAGTACTTC.

The chain couples TRBV5-1 to TRBJ2-2, with D unresolved. The CDR3 has 14 residues. Germline assignment: CDR1 SGHRS and CDR2 YFSETQ. The V end was cut by 0 bases, the J end by 4 bases, with 7 bases between. DNA of the CDR3: TGCGCCAGCAGCTTGGAGTGGGGCACCGGGGAGCTGTTTTTT. It specifies CASSLEWGTGELFF.

The genes are TRBV9 and TRBJ2-7; 7 bases match TRBD1. The trim removed 3 bases at V and 0 bases at J, leaving 3 bases unmatched. The CDR3 extends over 14 amino acids. The V gene's germline CDR1 is SGDLS and CDR2 YYNGEE. CDR3 coding DNA: TGTGCCAGCAGCGAAGGACAGGACTCCTACGAGCAGTACTTC. The encoded protein is CASSEGQDSYEQYF.

The chain has TRBV12-3 or TRBV12-4 and TRBJ2-7; 7 bases map to TRBD1. The CDR3 contains 14 residues. V shed 6 bases and J 3 bases; nucleotides not matched to a gene: 8. This CDR3 reads CASSEGQVYYEQYF. The CDR3 nucleotides are TGTGCCAGCAGCGAAGGACAGGTCTACTACGAGCAGTACTTC.

V and J are TRBV4-3 and TRBJ2-5; maybe TRBD2 (6 bases). The CDR3 loop spans 16 amino acids. The germline gives CDR1 LGHNA, CDR2 YSLEER. The germline V and J ends were trimmed by 0 bases and 5 bases, with 16 bases remaining between them. The CDR3 DNA sequence: TGCGCCAGCAGCCAAGAGATCGCCGGGGGATGGGAGACCCAGTACTTC. Translated: CASSQEIAGGWETQYF.

The chain combines TRBV12-5 with TRBJ2-7, with D tentatively TRBD1 or TRBD2 (7 bases each). CDR3 length: 17 residues. The germline gives CDR1 LGHNT, CDR2 FRNRAP. V was shortened by 0 bases and J by 5 bases, with 20 bases between the two germline ends. The CDR3 here is CASGLVIWGGTANEQYF. CDR3 sequence (DNA): TGTGCTAGTGGTTTGGTAATTTGGGGAGGGACAGCCAACGAGCAGTACTTC.

The rearrangement joins TRBV20-1 to TRBJ1-4, with a weak D call TRBD1 (5 bases). The length of the CDR3 is 14 residues. The germline CDR1 and CDR2 sequences are DFQATT and SNEGSKA (reference sequence). V was cut by 2 bases and J by 8 bases, with 15 bases left in between. The CDR3 reads CSARHRGQGEKLFF. The CDR3 nucleotides read TGCAGTGCTAGACACCGGGGCCAAGGGGAAAAACTGTTTTTT.

In its sample, this clonotype was seen many times. The gene calls are TRBV6-1 and TRBJ1-1; D gene ambiguous. The CDR3 totals 13 residues. The germline V gene encodes CDR1 MNHNS and CDR2 SASEGT. The ends were cut back, 5 bases at V and 5 bases at J, with 12 bases in the middle. CDR3 region: CASSPGIGTEAFF. The CDR3 DNA is TGTGCCAGCAGTCCCGGAATTGGGACTGAAGCTTTCTTT.

This clonotype showed up just a few times. The chain is built from TRBV12-3 or TRBV12-4 and TRBJ2-1, with TRBD1 identical over 9 bases. V was clipped by 6 bases and J by 4 bases; unmatched bases: 10. This CDR3 contains 16 residues. The CDR3: CASRLLQGAQYNEQFF. CDR3 nucleotides: TGTGCCAGCAGACTCTTACAGGGGGCGCAGTACAATGAGCAGTTCTTC.

This chain uses TRBV7-2 with TRBJ2-2; a possible D gene is TRBD1 (6 bases). Trimming removed 4 bases at V and 10 bases at J, with 16 bases between. Germline CDR1 reads SGHTA; CDR2 reads FQGNSA. The CDR3 is 14 residues long. DNA of the CDR3: TGTGCCAGCAGCTCCCAGACAGGCCGGGAGGAGCTGTTTTTT. It translates to CASSSQTGREELFF.

Of note for this clonotype: One junction end does not reproduce the germline sequence, and a read error may be involved. The gene calls are TRBV4-1 and TRBJ2-7; unclear D gene. The germline V gene has CDR1 MGHRA and CDR2 YSYEKL. This CDR3 region has 14 residues. The CDR3 reads CASSEESGLYEQYF. As DNA, the CDR3 is TGCGCCAGCAGCGAAGAATCAGGCCTCTACGAGCAGTACTTC.

This clonotype has a handful of counts. The genes are TRBV29-1 and TRBJ1-1; 7 bases align to TRBD1. Germline V CDR1 and CDR2: SQVTM, ANQGSEA. V lost 7 bases to trimming and J lost 1 base; unmatched junction nucleotides: 12. This CDR3 is built from 15 residues. The DNA of the CDR3 is TGCAGCGCTGCTCGGGACAGCCATCCGAACACTGAAGCTTTCTTT. Translation: CSAARDSHPNTEAFF.

This clonotype was seen a few times. The CDR3 DNA sequence: TGCAGTGCTCATCCCTCTCCGGGACAGATATCCTACGAGCAGTACTTC. It yields the protein CSAHPSPGQISYEQYF. The J gene is TRBJ2-7, the V gene TRBV20-1; TRBD1 agrees at 7 bases. The CDR3 has 16 amino acids. Germline V lookup: CDR1 DFQATT, CDR2 SNEGSKA (reference sequence). Germline trimming cut 5 bases from V and 1 base from J; bases unmatched to any gene: 14.

The chain has TRBV5-6 and TRBJ2-2; perhaps TRBD2 as D (5 bases). Germline assignment: CDR1 SGHDT and CDR2 YYEEEE. This CDR3 has 16 amino acids. V was shortened by 4 bases and J by 5 bases, with 18 bases between the two germline ends. The CDR3, as DNA: TGTGCCAGCAGCCCAGTATGGGCTAGGGAGACCGGGGAGCTGTTTTTT. This codes for CASSPVWARETGELFF.

There are a few counts of this clonotype. V is TRBV20-1 and J is TRBJ2-3; D uncertain. Germline CDR1 is DFQATT and CDR2 is SNEGSKA (reference sequence). The CDR3 is 12 residues long. V gave up 6 bases and J gave up 0 bases, with 7 bases separating them. The CDR3 DNA reads as TGCAGTGCGGCCTTTAGCACAGATACGCAGTATTTT. It translates to CSAAFSTDTQYF.

In its sample, this clonotype was seen many times. The gene calls are TRBV6-2 or TRBV6-3 and TRBJ1-1; D uncertain. Germline CDR1 MNHEY, CDR2 SVGEGT. V was trimmed by 6 bases and J by 1 base, leaving 12 bases between them. The CDR3 is 14 residues long. CDR3 protein: CASRPVTANTEAFF. The CDR3 bases are TGTGCCAGCAGGCCAGTAACGGCGAACACTGAAGCTTTCTTT.

This chain links TRBV7-2 with TRBJ2-1; D may match TRBD1 or TRBD2 (8 bases each). Trimming cost V 5 bases and J 8 bases, with 22 bases left between them. This CDR3 comprises 16 residues. Germline CDR1 SGHTA, CDR2 FQGNSA. The CDR3 is CASSRPVIAGQDEQFF. CDR3 DNA: TGTGCCAGCAGCCGGCCCGTAATAGCGGGACAGGATGAGCAGTTCTTC.

The chain links TRBV12-3 or TRBV12-4 to TRBJ1-2; D might be TRBD1 (5 bases). This CDR3 contains 15 residues. V was trimmed by 5 bases and J by 4 bases, leaving 17 bases between them. The CDR3 coding sequence is TGTGCCAGCAGTGGGACCTCAATGAGGAGCTATGGCTACACCTTC. It yields the protein CASSGTSMRSYGYTF.

Turning to this clonotype: The conserved phenylalanine or tryptophan normally closing the CDR3 is absent here, so this likely arose from a read error. The chain couples TRBV29-1 to TRBJ2-2; TRBD1 agrees at 7 bases. Trimming at V came to 4 bases and at J to 1 base, leaving 3 bases not matched to a gene. From germline, CDR1 is SQVTM and CDR2 ANQGSEA. The CDR3 covers 14 residues. As DNA, the CDR3 is TGCAGCGTTGCCGGGGACAGGAACACCGGGGAGCTGTTTTCT. This gives the protein CSVAGDRNTGELFS.

This clonotype was seen more than once but under ten times. The chain joins TRBV27 to TRBJ2-1; the match to TRBD2 covers 7 bases. Unmatched junction bases numbered 4, after V lost 3 bases and J lost 8 bases. The CDR3 is 13 amino acids. Per germline, CDR1 MNHEY and CDR2 SMNVEV (reference sequence). CDR3 nucleotides: TGTGCCAGCAGTTTGATAGCGGGTCATGAGCAGTTCTTC. It encodes CASSLIAGHEQFF.

To note about this clonotype: At one boundary the junction diverges from the germline segment, which might be a read error. The V and J genes are TRBV10-3 and TRBJ2-1; D ambiguous. The CDR3 length is 11 residues. Germline loops: CDR1 ENHRY, CDR2 SYGVKD. The CDR3 DNA follows: TGTGCCATCAGAGACCTCGATGAGGAGTTCTTC. This sequence encodes CAIRDLDEEFF.

This clonotype has only a few counts. The rearrangement uses TRBV29-1 and TRBJ2-5, with 10 bases lining up with TRBD1. Germline lookup yields CDR1 SQVTM and CDR2 ANQGSEA. This CDR3 contains 16 residues. The junction had 13 bases not matched to a gene; V was cut back by 5 bases and J by 4 bases. CDR3 sequence: CSVPTQGQGQGETQYF. CDR3 nucleotides: TGCAGCGTTCCAACTCAGGGACAGGGGCAGGGAGAGACCCAGTACTTC.

The rearrangement joins TRBV2 to TRBJ2-2; D is perhaps TRBD1 or TRBD2 (6 bases each). Germline lookup yields CDR1 SNHLY and CDR2 FYNNEI. The CDR3 loop spans 14 amino acids. Trimming shortened V by 1 base and J by 8 bases, and 11 bases separated the two germline ends. Here the CDR3 DNA reads TGTGCCAGCAGTGAAGAGGGGGGCGCGGGGGAGCTGTTTTTT. Its protein is CASSEEGGAGELFF.